This T cell receptor beta chain was recorded in a study of CD8 T cells in ankylosing spondylitis. This clonotype was seen a handful of times. Germline CDR1 MNHNS, CDR2 SASEGT. The CDR3 extends over 15 amino acids. Trimming cost V 7 bases and J 2 bases, with 16 bases left between them. MiXCR was run by TCRdb on the 5' RACE reads, yielding one entry per CDR3 protein. The table includes around 340,000 distinct CDR3 sequences, under 15% detected once. This clonotype originated in a male donor with ankylosing spondylitis or in good health (not recorded which). The chain is built from TRBV6-1 and TRBJ2-3; TRBD2 is a possible D gene (7 bases). The sequenced material came from blood, either unsorted or a sorted T cell fraction (not recorded which). Written as DNA, the CDR3 is TGTGCCAGCAACCCGAGGGGGGGCTTCACAGATACGCAGTATTTT. It translates to CASNPRGGFTDTQYF.